The TCR beta chain under discussion was sequenced for a study of blood T cell repertoires in COVID-19. The wider study: Specimens from acute and convalescent COVID-19 originated in the United States, Italy and Spain. Sources were T cells, B-cell-depleted T cells, or PBMCs; the material itself was cDNA or gDNA.

The CDR3 loop spans 14 amino acids. Germline V gives CDR1 SQVTM, CDR2 ANQGSEA. Trimming removed 6 bases at V and 0 bases at J, with 14 bases between. Original processing notes: Using reference gene primer amplification, nucleated cell counts were estimated. The data were produced by immunoSEQ multiplex PCR, yet TCRdb's version contains in-frame clones alone and is incomplete. V, J and clone size are those of that table, while D and trimming were read from the DNA. The data show about 52,000 clones, roughly 88% seen once. The source of this sequence is a human donor in a cohort sampled during active COVID-19. The material sequenced was peripheral blood. The rearrangement uses TRBV29-1 and TRBJ1-2; D uncertain. The CDR3 sequence: CSVPGSQANYGYTF. CDR3 sequence (DNA): TGCAGCGTCCCGGGGAGCCAAGCTAACTATGGCTACACCTTC.